One sample yielded the 27 T cell receptor beta chains listed below, sequenced in a study of T cell responses to AZD1222 COVID-19 vaccine. Measured with immunoSEQ multiplex PCR; TCRdb has only the in-frame clones, and not every one. The table lists approximately 88,000 clones, about nine tenths of them singletons, with about 5% in the top ten. The material was peripheral blood, obtained 28 days after the second AZD1222 dose. Receptors were obtained from an adult who received the AZD1222 COVID-19 vaccine.

The chain couples TRBV4-3 to TRBJ1-5; unclear D gene. The CDR3 sequence is 15 residues long. V lost 0 bases, J lost 4 bases, and 10 bases lay in between. Germline CDR1 is LGHNA and CDR2 is YSLEER. The CDR3 nucleotides are TGCGCCAGCAGCCAAGATTCGGAAGTAAATCAGCCCCAGCATTTT. Its translation: CASSQDSEVNQPQHF.

The V and J genes are TRBV5-1 and TRBJ1-1; D uncertain. Germline lookup yields CDR1 SGHRS and CDR2 YFSETQ. The CDR3 covers 15 residues. V shed 3 bases and J shed 0 bases, with 12 bases lying between them. This chain's CDR3 is CASSSVDRMNTEAFF. CDR3 nucleotide sequence: TGCGCCAGCAGCTCCGTCGACCGGATGAACACTGAAGCTTTCTTT.

The rearrangement links TRBV7-9 to TRBJ2-4, with D hard to call. V was pared by 2 bases and J by 1 base, with 6 bases between. Germline CDR1 and CDR2: SEHNR and FQNEAQ (reference sequence). This CDR3 comprises 14 residues. The CDR3 loop reads CASSLSAAKNIQYF. The DNA for the CDR3 is TGTGCCAGCAGCTTATCTGCGGCCAAAAACATTCAGTACTTC.

The chain combines TRBV7-2 with TRBJ1-1; D is unclear. The CDR3 runs 14 residues. The ends were cut back, 1 base at V and 2 bases at J, with 8 bases in the middle. Germline values: CDR1 SGHTA, CDR2 FQGNSA. CDR3 sequence reads: CASSLEFLNTEAFF. The CDR3 DNA reads as TGTGCCAGCAGCTTAGAGTTCTTAAACACTGAAGCTTTCTTT. The variable domain in full, completed from reference TRBV7-2 and TRBJ1-1, reads GAGVSQSPSNKVTEKGKDVELRCDPISGHTALYWYRQSLGQGLEFLIYFQGNSAPDKSGLPSDRFSAERTGGSVSTLTIQRTQQEDSAVYLCASSLEFLNTEAFFGQGTRLTVV.

This clone was detected only a few times. This chain connects TRBV19 to TRBJ1-2; D is unresolved. This CDR3 is 15 amino acids long. CDR1 is LNHDA and CDR2 is SQIVND in the germline V gene (reference sequence). V was cut by 6 bases and J by 6 bases, with 20 bases left in between. CDR3 loop: CASRSIGRTGDGYTF. Here the CDR3 DNA reads TGTGCCAGTAGATCTATTGGACGTACGGGCGATGGCTACACCTTC.

The chain joins TRBV28 to TRBJ1-2; D is perhaps TRBD1 (6 bases). This CDR3 comprises 15 residues. V shed 2 bases and J shed 4 bases, with 14 bases lying between them. Germline CDR1 MDHEN, CDR2 SYDVKM. CDR3 coding DNA: TGTGCCAGCAGTTTAAGGGGGGCACTTGGCTATGGCTACACCTTC. Protein sequence: CASSLRGALGYGYTF.

The chain recombines TRBV9 with TRBJ2-3; TRBD2 matches 7 bases. Trimming cost V 4 bases and J 6 bases; bases outside gene matches: 8. The CDR3 length is 14 residues. Germline CDR1 and CDR2: SGDLS and YYNGEE. The CDR3 region has the DNA TGTGCCAGCAGCCCCCGAAGCGGGGCGGATACGCAGTATTTT. It yields the protein CASSPRSGADTQYF. Full variable domain (rest looked up from reference TRBV9 and TRBJ2-3): DSGVTQTPKHLITATGQRVTLRCSPRSGDLSVYWYQQSLDQGLQFLIQYYNGEERAKGNILERFSAQQFPDLHSELNLSSLELGDSALYFCASSPRSGADTQYFGPGTRLTVL.

This rearrangement joins TRBV5-1 to TRBJ2-7, with D perhaps TRBD1 or TRBD2 (5 bases each). The V gene's germline CDR1 is SGHRS and CDR2 YFSETQ. V dropped 4 bases and J dropped 7 bases, with 15 bases sitting between them. This CDR3 comprises 13 residues. CDR3 in DNA: TGCGCCAGCAGCCACGGGACGTCCTGGGAGCAGTACTTC. This codes for CASSHGTSWEQYF.

This clone showed up just a few times. The V gene is TRBV4-3, the J gene TRBJ2-7; tentative D call: TRBD1 (5 bases). Trimming stripped 3 bases from V and 3 bases from J, with 9 bases between. The germline CDR1 and CDR2 sequences are LGHNA and YSLEER. The CDR3 covers 13 residues. This CDR3 is CASSQDTYYEQYF. The CDR3 bases are TGCGCCAGCAGCCAGGACACATACTACGAGCAGTACTTC.

The chain uses TRBV7-8 and TRBJ1-4; D possibly corresponds to TRBD1 (5 bases). Per the germline V gene, CDR1 is SGHVS and CDR2 is FQNEAQ. The CDR3 is 14 amino acids. Trimming removed 0 bases at V and 3 bases at J, with 5 bases between. The CDR3 reads CASSLAGANEKLFF. CDR3 bases: TGTGCCAGCAGCTTAGCAGGGGCTAATGAAAAACTGTTTTTT.

The chain links TRBV11-3 to TRBJ2-1, with D unresolved. V lost 1 base and J lost 8, with 6 bases in between. CDR3 length: 12 amino acids. CDR1 is SGHNT, CDR2 YENEEA, per germline. The CDR3, as DNA: TGTGCCAGCAGCTTAGCCCCAGATGAGCAGTTCTTC. It encodes CASSLAPDEQFF.

This CDR3 is CASSLGHPHQPQHF. The CDR3 bases are TGTGCCAGCAGCTTGGGACATCCTCATCAGCCCCAGCATTTT. J is TRBJ1-5 and V is TRBV11-2, with a tentative D call TRBD1 (6 bases). The V end lost 3 bases, the J end lost 5 bases, and 11 bases lay between the germline ends. Germline lookup yields CDR1 SGHAT and CDR2 FQNNGV. CDR3 size: 14 residues. Full variable domain (outside the CDR3, taken from reference TRBV11-2 and TRBJ1-5): EAGVAQSPRYKIIEKRQSVAFWCNPISGHATLYWYQQILGQGPKLLIQFQNNGVVDDSQLPKDRFSAERLKGVDSTLKIQPAKLEDSAVYLCASSLGHPHQPQHFGDGTRLSIL.

This CDR3 reads CASSFRDRGDLGYGYTF. DNA of the CDR3: TGCGCCAGCAGCTTCAGGGACAGGGGGGACCTAGGCTATGGCTACACCTTC. The gene calls are TRBV5-1 and TRBJ1-2; 11 positions match TRBD1. The CDR3 has 17 amino acids. J gave up 4 bases and V 2 bases, and 10 bases lay outside the gene matches. CDR1 is SGHRS and CDR2 is YFSETQ in the germline V gene.

The chain joins TRBV5-4 to TRBJ2-3; the match to TRBD2 covers 7 bases. After removal of 0 bases from V and 4 bases from J, the junction contained 2 bases not matched to a gene. CDR1 SGHNT and CDR2 YYREEE come from the germline V gene (reference sequence). The length of the CDR3 is 14 residues. CDR3 loop: CASSLGSGADTQYF. DNA of the CDR3: TGTGCCAGCAGCTTGGGGAGCGGGGCAGATACGCAGTATTTT.

The chain has TRBV28 and TRBJ1-1, with D tentatively TRBD1 (6 bases). V gave up 1 base and J gave up 5 bases, with 11 bases separating them. From germline, CDR1 is MDHEN and CDR2 SYDVKM. This CDR3 region has 14 residues. The DNA for the CDR3 is TGTGCCAGCAGTTTATTTCGGGGGCGAACTGAAGCTTTCTTT. Amino acids: CASSLFRGRTEAFF.

The chain is built from TRBV3-1 (or the pseudogene TRBV3-2) and TRBJ2-5; maybe TRBD2 (5 bases). Deletions cut 1 base from V and 4 bases from J, with 10 bases between. This CDR3 is built from 14 residues. CDR1 is LGHDT and CDR2 is YNNKEL in the germline V gene (reference sequence). This CDR3 is CASSQGALAETQYF. The CDR3 DNA reads TGTGCCAGCAGCCAAGGGGCCCTAGCAGAGACCCAGTACTTC.

The chain has TRBV21-1 and TRBJ1-5. TRBV21-1 is reported as a pseudogene. CDR3 length equals 13 residues. CDR3: CASAPAGSGPQHF. The CDR3 DNA reads TGTGCCAGCGCCCCTGCGGGAAGCGGGCCCCAGCATTTT.

The chain joins TRBV14 to TRBJ2-5, with D unclear. The V end lost 3 bases, the J end lost 4 bases, and 12 bases lay between the germline ends. This CDR3 has 14 amino acids. The germline CDR1 and CDR2 sequences are SGHDN and FVKESK. The CDR3 DNA reads TGTGCCAGCAGCCAGGTTGTCAGCCGAGAGACCCAGTACTTC. Its protein product is CASSQVVSRETQYF.

The J gene is TRBJ1-5, the V gene TRBV6-5; D is unclear. V lost 5 bases and J 4 bases, leaving 6 bases between the germline ends. The CDR3 loop spans 12 amino acids. Germline V gene sequence: CDR1 MNHEY, CDR2 SVGAGI. The CDR3 loop reads CASSPRNQPQHF. In nucleotides, the CDR3 is TGTGCCAGCAGTCCCCGGAATCAGCCCCAGCATTTT.

This chain links TRBV11-2 with TRBJ1-1; D is possibly TRBD1 (5 bases). The CDR3 spans 13 residues. V gave up 5 bases and J gave up 5 bases, with 12 bases separating them. Germline CDR1 is SGHAT and CDR2 is FQNNGV. This CDR3 reads CASSPTGGTEAFF. CDR3 DNA sequence: TGTGCCAGCAGCCCTACGGGGGGGACTGAAGCTTTCTTT.

The chain couples TRBV12-3 or TRBV12-4 to TRBJ1-6, with TRBD1 identical over 7 bases. This CDR3 region has 13 residues. J lost 7 bases, V lost 5 bases, and 2 bases had no gene match. This CDR3 reads CASSQQGNSPLHF. The CDR3 DNA sequence: TGTGCCAGCAGTCAACAGGGGAATTCACCCCTCCACTTT.

J is TRBJ1-6 and V is TRBV14, with D possibly TRBD1 on 5 matching bases. Germline values: CDR1 SGHDN, CDR2 FVKESK. This CDR3 has 13 amino acids. V lost 1 base and J lost 15, with 13 bases in between. In nucleotides, the CDR3 is TGTGCCAGCAGCCAAGGGGGGAATCTTCTCCTCCACTTT. Translating it yields CASSQGGNLLLHF.

The chain combines TRBV5-1 with TRBJ1-6; D call uncertain. Per germline, CDR1 SGHRS and CDR2 YFSETQ. V was pared by 2 bases and J by 2 bases, with 8 bases between. The CDR3 is 15 residues long. The DNA of the CDR3 is TGCGCCAGCAGCTTAGGCAGCGCCTATAATTCACCCCTCCACTTT. Translation gives CASSLGSAYNSPLHF.

This chain joins TRBV28 and TRBJ2-5; the D gene could be TRBD1 or TRBD2 (5 bases each). The CDR3 is made up of 13 amino acids. CDR1 and CDR2 from the germline V gene are MDHEN and SYDVKM. V lost 6 bases and J 9 bases, leaving 17 bases between the germline ends. The CDR3 here is CASSPGRPNSQYF. The CDR3 nucleotides are TGTGCCAGCAGCCCGGGACGACCCAATTCCCAGTACTTC.

This clone has just one count. The genes are TRBV28 and TRBJ2-3; TRBD2 agrees at 9 bases. With 5 bases clipped from V and 1 base from J, the junction kept 1 base outside the gene matches. The CDR3 spans 14 residues. Germline V gene lookup returns CDR1 MDHEN and CDR2 SYDVKM. The CDR3 sequence: CASSIAGGTDTQYF. DNA of the CDR3: TGTGCCAGCAGTATAGCGGGGGGCACAGATACGCAGTATTTT.

This chain connects TRBV15 to TRBJ1-2; TRBD1 matches at 10 bases. The CDR3 length is 18 residues. Trimming removed 6 bases from V and 0 bases from J; junction bases left unmatched: 13. The V gene's germline CDR1 is LNHNV and CDR2 YYDKDF (reference sequence). The CDR3 here is CATRRGRQGARTNYGYTF. In DNA form, the CDR3 reads TGTGCCACCAGACGTGGAAGACAGGGGGCGAGAACTAACTATGGCTACACCTTC.

The chain couples TRBV6-5 to TRBJ1-6, with 7 positions matching TRBD1. The CDR3 has 13 residues. Germline V gives CDR1 MNHEY, CDR2 SVGAGI. V shed 6 bases, J shed 6 bases, and the junction held 2 bases outside the gene matches. The CDR3 loop is CASSRDSNSPLHF. The CDR3 DNA reads as TGTGCCAGCAGCAGGGACAGTAATTCACCCCTCCACTTT.